This T cell receptor beta chain is drawn from a study of blood T cell repertoires in COVID-19. At the level of the study: COVID-19 samples, acute and convalescent, were from the United States, Italy and Spain. In each case, the material was cDNA or gDNA derived from T cells, B-cell-depleted T cells, or PBMCs.

Using immunoSEQ multiplex PCR, the repertoire was profiled, and TCRdb retains in-frame clones only, with some absent. Altogether approximately 190,000 clones are present, approximately 86% being singletons, with the ten largest covering about 5%. Ages ranged from about 18 to 89 years, with residence in approximately 23 US areas. Each participant's cohort was designated according to participant-reported clinical history. The receptor comes from a woman in her fifties or sixties with acute COVID-19. Input material: PBMCs or T cells enriched from blood (not recorded which).

The CDR3 DNA follows: TGTGCCAGCTCACCACCGACAGCAACTAATGAAAAACTGTTTTTT. Translation: CASSPPTATNEKLFF. The gene calls are TRBV18 and TRBJ1-4; maybe TRBD1 (5 bases). The ends were cut back, 0 bases at V and 0 bases at J, with 5 bases in the middle. CDR1 KGHSH and CDR2 LQKENI come from the germline V gene. The CDR3 runs to 15 residues.